The next 6 T cell receptor beta chains were all read from a single sample in a study of shared clonotypes between healthy human individuals. Clones were sequenced by immunoSEQ multiplex PCR, and TCRdb holds only the in-frame ones, with some missing. Of about 2.4 million clones detected, over 85% appear once; the ten largest clones hold 0.36%. The sample was naive CD4+ T cells from PBMCs. Documented subset: CD45RA+ positively selected. Receptors originate from a man younger than 35 in good health. Some clones in this sample may be carry-over from other donors' samples.

Comment on this clone: This sample includes further DNA sequences coding for the same CDR3. V is TRBV27 and J is TRBJ2-2; no reliable D call. The CDR3 is made up of 14 amino acids. Trimming left V 3 bases short and J 2 bases short, with 7 bases between. The germline CDR1 and CDR2 sequences are MNHEY and SMNVEV (reference sequence). Here the CDR3 reads CASSFGRNTGELFF. Here the CDR3 DNA reads TGTGCCAGCAGTTTCGGGCGAAACACCGGGGAGCTGTTTTTT.

DNA of the CDR3: TGTGCCAGCAGTTCGAGGCTCACAGATACGCAGTATTTT. Translated: CASSSRLTDTQYF. V is TRBV27 and J is TRBJ2-3; D is ambiguous. Germline V gene sequence: CDR1 MNHEY, CDR2 SMNVEV (reference sequence). The CDR3 has 13 amino acids. Trimming took off 4 bases at V and 2 bases at J, with 7 bases between the two ends.

The rearrangement links TRBV11-3 to TRBJ2-5, with TRBD2 as a possible D gene (6 bases). CDR3 size: 14 residues. Germline CDR1 and CDR2: SGHNT and YENEEA. V lost 5 bases to trimming and J lost 1 base, with 11 bases between them. The chain's CDR3 is CASSPGGTQETQYF. CDR3 bases: TGTGCCAGCAGCCCCGGCGGGACCCAAGAGACCCAGTACTTC.

The J gene is TRBJ2-7, the V gene TRBV20-1, with D maybe TRBD1 (6 bases). This CDR3 comprises 11 residues. V dropped 7 bases and J dropped 5 bases, with 12 bases sitting between them. CDR1 and CDR2 (germline): DFQATT, SNEGSKA (reference sequence). The CDR3 sequence is CSGGPGHEQYF. The DNA for the CDR3 is TGCAGTGGGGGGCCTGGACACGAGCAGTACTTC.

This clone appeared a single time. The chain employs TRBV7-9 and TRBJ1-5; D not resolved. V lost 0 bases, J lost 12 bases, and 15 bases lay in between. The CDR3 is made up of 14 amino acids. Germline V CDR1 and CDR2: SEHNR, FQNEAQ (reference sequence). The CDR3 sequence is CASSLAGAGEGQHF. The CDR3 DNA reads as TGTGCCAGCAGCTTAGCCGGTGCTGGAGAGGGCCAGCATTTT.

The CDR3 loop is CASSPTWQGTDTQYF. CDR3 nucleotides: TGTGCCAGCAGTCCCACGTGGCAGGGCACAGATACGCAGTATTTT. The chain carries TRBV27 and TRBJ2-3, with unresolved D. V lost 5 bases, J lost 1 base, and 13 bases lay in between. The CDR3 consists of 15 residues. Germline values: CDR1 MNHEY, CDR2 SMNVEV (reference sequence).